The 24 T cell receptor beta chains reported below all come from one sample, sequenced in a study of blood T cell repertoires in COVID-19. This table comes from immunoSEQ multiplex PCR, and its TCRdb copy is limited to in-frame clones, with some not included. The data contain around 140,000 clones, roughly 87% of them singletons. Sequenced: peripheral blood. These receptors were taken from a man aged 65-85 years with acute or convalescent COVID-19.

CDR3 sequence: CASRRTGRMNTEAFF. CDR3 in DNA: TGTGCCAGCAGGCGGACAGGGCGTATGAACACTGAAGCTTTCTTT. The J gene is TRBJ1-1, the V gene TRBV11-1; TRBD1 agrees at 8 bases. The CDR3 has 15 residues. V lost 6 bases, J lost 0 bases, and 6 bases stayed unmatched. Looked up from germline, CDR1 is SGHAT and CDR2 is FQDESV (reference sequence).

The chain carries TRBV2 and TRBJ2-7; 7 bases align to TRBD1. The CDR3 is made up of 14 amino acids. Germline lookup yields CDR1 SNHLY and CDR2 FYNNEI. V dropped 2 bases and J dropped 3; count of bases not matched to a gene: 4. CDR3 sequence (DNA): TGTGCCAGCAGTGAATGGGGGACAGACTACGAGCAGTACTTC. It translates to CASSEWGTDYEQYF.

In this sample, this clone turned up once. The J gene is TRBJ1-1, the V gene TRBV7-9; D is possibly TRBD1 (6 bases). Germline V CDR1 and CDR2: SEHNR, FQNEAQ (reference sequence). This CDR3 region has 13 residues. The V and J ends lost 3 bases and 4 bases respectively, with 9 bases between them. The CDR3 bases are TGTGCCAGCAGCTTGGAAGGGGGCACTGAAGCTTTCTTT. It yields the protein CASSLEGGTEAFF.

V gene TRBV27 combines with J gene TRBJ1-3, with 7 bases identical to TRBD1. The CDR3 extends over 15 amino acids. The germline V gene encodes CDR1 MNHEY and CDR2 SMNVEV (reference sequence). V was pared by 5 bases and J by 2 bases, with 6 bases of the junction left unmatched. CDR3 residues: CASSNRQGTGNTIYF. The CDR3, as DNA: TGTGCCAGCAGTAACCGACAGGGAACTGGAAACACCATATATTTT.

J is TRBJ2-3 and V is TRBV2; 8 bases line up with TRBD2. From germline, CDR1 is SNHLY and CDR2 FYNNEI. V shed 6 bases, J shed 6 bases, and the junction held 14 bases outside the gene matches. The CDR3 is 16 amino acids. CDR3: CASSPRYSGGMDTQYF. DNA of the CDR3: TGTGCCAGCAGCCCAAGATATTCGGGGGGGATGGATACGCAGTATTTT.

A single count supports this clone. CDR3 bases: TGCAGCGTTGACCTCGGAGGGGACGGTTATGGCTACACCTTC. This translates into CSVDLGGDGYGYTF. This rearrangement joins TRBV29-1 to TRBJ1-2; D may be TRBD1 (5 bases). V lost 3 bases and J 5 bases, leaving 16 bases between the germline ends. Germline V gene lookup returns CDR1 SQVTM and CDR2 ANQGSEA. The CDR3 totals 14 residues.

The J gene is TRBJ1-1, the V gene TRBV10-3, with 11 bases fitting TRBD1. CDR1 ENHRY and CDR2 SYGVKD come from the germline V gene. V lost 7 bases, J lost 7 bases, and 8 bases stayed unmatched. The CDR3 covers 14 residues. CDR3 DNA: TGTGCCATCACCCGGGGACAGGGGGATGGTGAAGCTTTCTTT. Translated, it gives CAITRGQGDGEAFF.

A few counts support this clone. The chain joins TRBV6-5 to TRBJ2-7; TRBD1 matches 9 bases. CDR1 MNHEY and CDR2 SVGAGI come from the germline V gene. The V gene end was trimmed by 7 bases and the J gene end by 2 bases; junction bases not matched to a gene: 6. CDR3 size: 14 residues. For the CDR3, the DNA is TGTGCCAGCATCCCTACAGGGGGCCCCTACGAGCAGTACTTC. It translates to CASIPTGGPYEQYF.

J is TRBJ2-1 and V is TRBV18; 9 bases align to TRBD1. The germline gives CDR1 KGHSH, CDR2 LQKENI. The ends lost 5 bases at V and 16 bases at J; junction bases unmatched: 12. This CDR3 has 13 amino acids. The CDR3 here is CASSTVQGTGQFF. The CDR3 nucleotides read TGTGCCAGCTCAACGGTTCAAGGGACAGGGCAATTCTTC.

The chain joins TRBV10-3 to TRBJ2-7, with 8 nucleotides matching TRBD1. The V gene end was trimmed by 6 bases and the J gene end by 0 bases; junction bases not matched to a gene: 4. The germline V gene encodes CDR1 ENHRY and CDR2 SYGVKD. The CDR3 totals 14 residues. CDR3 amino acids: CAISLGQDSYEQYF. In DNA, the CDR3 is TGTGCCATCAGCCTGGGACAGGACTCCTACGAGCAGTACTTC.

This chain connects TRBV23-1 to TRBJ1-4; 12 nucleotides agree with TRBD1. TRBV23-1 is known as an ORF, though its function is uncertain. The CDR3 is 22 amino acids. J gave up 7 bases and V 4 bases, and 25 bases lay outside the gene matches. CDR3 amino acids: CASSRSGAPRDRGPGFIEKLFF. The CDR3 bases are TGCGCCAGCAGTCGCTCGGGTGCCCCCCGGGACAGGGGGCCTGGTTTCATTGAAAAACTGTTTTTT.

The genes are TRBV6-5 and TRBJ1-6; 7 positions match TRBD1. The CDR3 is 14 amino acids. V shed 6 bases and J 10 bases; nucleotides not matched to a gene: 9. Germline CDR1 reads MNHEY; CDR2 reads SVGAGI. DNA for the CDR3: TGTGCCAGCAGCCAACAGGGGATGAGGTCACCCCTCCACTTT. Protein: CASSQQGMRSPLHF.

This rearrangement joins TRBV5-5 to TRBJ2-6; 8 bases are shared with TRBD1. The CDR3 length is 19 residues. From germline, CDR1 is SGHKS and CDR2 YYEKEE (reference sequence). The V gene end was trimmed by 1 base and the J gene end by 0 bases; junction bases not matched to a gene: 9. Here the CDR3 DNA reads TGTGCCAGCAGCTTGAAACCGGGACAGGAGTACTCTGGGGCCAACGTCCTGACTTTC. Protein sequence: CASSLKPGQEYSGANVLTF. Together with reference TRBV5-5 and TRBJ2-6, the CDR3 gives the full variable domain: DAGVTQSPTHLIKTRGQQVTLRCSPISGHKSVSWYQQVLGQGPQFIFQYYEKEERGRGNFPDRFSARQFPNYSSELNVNALLLGDSALYLCASSLKPGQEYSGANVLTFGAGSRLTVL.

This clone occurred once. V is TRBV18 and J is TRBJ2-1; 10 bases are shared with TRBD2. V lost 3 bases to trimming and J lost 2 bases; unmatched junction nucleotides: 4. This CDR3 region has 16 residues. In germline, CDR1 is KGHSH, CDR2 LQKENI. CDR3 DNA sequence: TGTGCCAGCTCACCTAGCGGGGGGCCCCCCTACAATGAGCAGTTCTTC. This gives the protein CASSPSGGPPYNEQFF. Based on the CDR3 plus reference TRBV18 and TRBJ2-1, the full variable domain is NAGVMQNPRHLVRRRGQEARLRCSPMKGHSHVYWYRQLPEEGLKFMVYLQKENIIDESGMPKERFSAEFPKEGPSILRIQQVVRGDSAAYFCASSPSGGPPYNEQFFGPGTRLTVL.

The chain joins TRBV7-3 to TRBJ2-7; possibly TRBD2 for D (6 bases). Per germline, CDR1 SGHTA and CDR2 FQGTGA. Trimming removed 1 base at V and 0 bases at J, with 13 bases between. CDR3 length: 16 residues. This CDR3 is CASSLIRERRSYEQYF. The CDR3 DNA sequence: TGTGCCAGCAGCTTAATACGGGAGCGGCGCTCCTACGAGCAGTACTTC. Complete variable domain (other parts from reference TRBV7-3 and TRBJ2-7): GAGVSQTPSNKVTEKGKYVELRCDPISGHTALYWYRQSLGQGPEFLIYFQGTGAADDSGLPNDRFFAVRPEGSVSTLKIQRTERGDSAVYLCASSLIRERRSYEQYFGPGTRLTVT.

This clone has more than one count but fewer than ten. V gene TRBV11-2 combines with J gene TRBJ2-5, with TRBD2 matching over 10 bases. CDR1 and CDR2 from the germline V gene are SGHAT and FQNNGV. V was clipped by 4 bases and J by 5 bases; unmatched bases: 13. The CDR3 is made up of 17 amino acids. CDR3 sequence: CASSSLLVAGGKETQYF. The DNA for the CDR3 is TGTGCCAGCAGCTCCCTTCTTGTAGCGGGGGGAAAGGAGACCCAGTACTTC.

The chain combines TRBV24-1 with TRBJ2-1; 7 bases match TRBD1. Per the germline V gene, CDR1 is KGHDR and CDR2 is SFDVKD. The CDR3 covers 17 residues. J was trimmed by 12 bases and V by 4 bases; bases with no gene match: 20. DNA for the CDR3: TGTGCCACCAGTGACCTCACCCGGGACAGCTACTCCCGGGGGCAGTTCTTC. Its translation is CATSDLTRDSYSRGQFF.

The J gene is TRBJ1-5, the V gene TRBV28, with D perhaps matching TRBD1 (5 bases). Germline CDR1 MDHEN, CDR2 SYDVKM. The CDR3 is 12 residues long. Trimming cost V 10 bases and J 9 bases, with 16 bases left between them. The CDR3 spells CATKTGVAPQHF. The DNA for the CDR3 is TGTGCCACCAAGACGGGGGTCGCGCCCCAGCATTTT.

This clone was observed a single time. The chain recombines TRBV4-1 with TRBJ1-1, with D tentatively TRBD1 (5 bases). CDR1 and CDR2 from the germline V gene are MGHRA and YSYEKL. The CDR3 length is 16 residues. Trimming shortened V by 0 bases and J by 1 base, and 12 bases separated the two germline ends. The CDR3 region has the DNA TGCGCCAGCAGCCAAGATCCCTCTCAGGGGAACACTGAAGCTTTCTTT. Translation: CASSQDPSQGNTEAFF.

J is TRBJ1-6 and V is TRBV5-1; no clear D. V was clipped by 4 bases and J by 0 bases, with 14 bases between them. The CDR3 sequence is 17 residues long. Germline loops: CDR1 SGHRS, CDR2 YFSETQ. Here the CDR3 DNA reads TGCGCCAGCAGCAACCCAGAGGGTACCTCCTATAATTCACCCCTCCACTTT. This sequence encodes CASSNPEGTSYNSPLHF.

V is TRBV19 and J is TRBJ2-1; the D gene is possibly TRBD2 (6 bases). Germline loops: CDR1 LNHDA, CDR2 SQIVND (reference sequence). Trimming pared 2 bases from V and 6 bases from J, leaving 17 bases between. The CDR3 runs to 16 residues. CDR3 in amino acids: CASSIRVGPGVNEQFF. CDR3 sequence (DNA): TGTGCCAGTAGTATAAGGGTGGGGCCGGGGGTCAATGAGCAGTTCTTC.

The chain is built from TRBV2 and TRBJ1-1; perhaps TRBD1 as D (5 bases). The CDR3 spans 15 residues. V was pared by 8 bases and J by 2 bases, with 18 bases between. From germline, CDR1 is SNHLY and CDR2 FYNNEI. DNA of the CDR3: TGTGCCAGCCTCCGAAAGGGGCAGGTTAACACTGAAGCTTTCTTT. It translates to CASLRKGQVNTEAFF.

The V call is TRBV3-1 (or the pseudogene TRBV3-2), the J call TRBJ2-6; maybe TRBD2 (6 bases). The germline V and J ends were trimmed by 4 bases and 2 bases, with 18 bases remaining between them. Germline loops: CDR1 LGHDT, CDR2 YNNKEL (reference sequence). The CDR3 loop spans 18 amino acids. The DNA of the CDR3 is TGTGCCAGCAGCCGCGGGGTAAAGAACATCCCTGGGGCCAACGTCCTGACTTTC. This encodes CASSRGVKNIPGANVLTF.

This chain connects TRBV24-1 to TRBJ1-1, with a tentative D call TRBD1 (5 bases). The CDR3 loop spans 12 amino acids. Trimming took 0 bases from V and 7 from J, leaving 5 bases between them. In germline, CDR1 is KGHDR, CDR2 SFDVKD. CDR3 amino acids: CATSDLQGEAFF. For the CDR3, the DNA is TGTGCCACCAGTGATTTGCAGGGTGAAGCTTTCTTT.